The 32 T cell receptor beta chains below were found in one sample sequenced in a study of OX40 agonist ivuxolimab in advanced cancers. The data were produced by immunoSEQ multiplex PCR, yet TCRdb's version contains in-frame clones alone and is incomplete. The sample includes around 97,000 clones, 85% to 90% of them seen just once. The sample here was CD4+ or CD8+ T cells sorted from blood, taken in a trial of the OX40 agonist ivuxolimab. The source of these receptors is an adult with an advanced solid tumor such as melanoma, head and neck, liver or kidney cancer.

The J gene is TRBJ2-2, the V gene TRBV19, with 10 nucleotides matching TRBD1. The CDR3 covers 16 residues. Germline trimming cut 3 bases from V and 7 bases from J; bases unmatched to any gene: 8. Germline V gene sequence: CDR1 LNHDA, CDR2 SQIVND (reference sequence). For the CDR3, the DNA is TGTGCCAGTAGTATCCTTCGACAGGGGGCGAACGGGGAGCTGTTTTTT. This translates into CASSILRQGANGELFF.

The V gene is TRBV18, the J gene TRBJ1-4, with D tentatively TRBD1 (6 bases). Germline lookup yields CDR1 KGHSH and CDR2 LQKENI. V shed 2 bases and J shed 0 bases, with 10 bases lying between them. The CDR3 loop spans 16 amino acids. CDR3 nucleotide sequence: TGTGCCAGCTCACCAACCGCAGGGGCAACTAATGAAAAACTGTTTTTT. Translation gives CASSPTAGATNEKLFF.

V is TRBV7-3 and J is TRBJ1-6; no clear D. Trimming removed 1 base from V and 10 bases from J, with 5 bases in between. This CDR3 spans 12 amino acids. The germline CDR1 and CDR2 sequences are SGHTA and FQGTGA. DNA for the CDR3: TGTGCCAGCAGCTTAATGGGGTCACCCCTCCACTTT. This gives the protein CASSLMGSPLHF.

CDR3 sequence: CASTTTAGARTGELFF. In nucleotides, the CDR3 is TGCGCCAGCACTACTACTGCGGGGGCAAGAACCGGGGAGCTGTTTTTT. The V call is TRBV10-2, the J call TRBJ2-2; D might be TRBD2 (7 bases). Trimming pared 7 bases from V and 5 bases from J, leaving 20 bases between. Per germline, CDR1 WSHSY and CDR2 SAAADI. The CDR3 has 16 residues.

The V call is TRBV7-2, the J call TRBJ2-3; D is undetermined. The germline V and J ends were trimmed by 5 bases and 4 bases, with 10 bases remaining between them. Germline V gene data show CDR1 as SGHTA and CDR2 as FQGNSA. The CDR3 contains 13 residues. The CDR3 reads CASSPNQADTQYF. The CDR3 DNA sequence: TGTGCCAGCAGCCCGAATCAGGCAGATACGCAGTATTTT.

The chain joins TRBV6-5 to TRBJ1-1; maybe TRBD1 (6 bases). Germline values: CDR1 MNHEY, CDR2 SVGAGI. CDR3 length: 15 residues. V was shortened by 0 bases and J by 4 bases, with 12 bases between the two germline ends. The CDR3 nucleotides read TGTGCCAGCAGTTACTCGCAGGGGAGGGCCACTGAAGCTTTCTTT. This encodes CASSYSQGRATEAFF.

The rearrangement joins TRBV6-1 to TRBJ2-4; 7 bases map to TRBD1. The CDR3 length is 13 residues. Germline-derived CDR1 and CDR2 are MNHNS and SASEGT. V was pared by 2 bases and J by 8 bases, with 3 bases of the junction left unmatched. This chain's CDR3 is CASSESRGYIQYF. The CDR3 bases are TGTGCCAGCAGTGAATCCAGGGGGTACATTCAGTACTTC.

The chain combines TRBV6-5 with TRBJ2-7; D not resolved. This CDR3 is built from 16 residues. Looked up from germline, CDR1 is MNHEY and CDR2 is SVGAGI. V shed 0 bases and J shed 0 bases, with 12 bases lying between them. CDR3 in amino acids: CASSYSTAQVSYEQYF. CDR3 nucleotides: TGTGCCAGCAGTTACTCGACTGCGCAGGTCTCCTACGAGCAGTACTTC.

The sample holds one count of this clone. The CDR3 DNA sequence: TGTGCCAGCAGCTTACGGAATAGCGGGAGTACTAACACAGATACGCAGTATTTT. It specifies CASSLRNSGSTNTDTQYF. This sequence joins TRBV11-2 and TRBJ2-3; 9 bases match TRBD2. The germline gives CDR1 SGHAT, CDR2 FQNNGV. J gave up 2 bases and V 2 bases, and 11 bases lay outside the gene matches. CDR3 size: 18 residues.

In nucleotides, the CDR3 is TGTGCCAGCAGTTTGTTCGGGACAGGGAACTCCGCCCAGCAAGAGACCCAGTACTTC. This translates into CASSLFGTGNSAQQETQYF. The chain links TRBV27 to TRBJ2-5; 9 bases match TRBD1. Germline CDR1 reads MNHEY; CDR2 reads SMNVEV (reference sequence). The length of the CDR3 is 19 residues. The V segment lost 3 bases and the J segment 2 bases; nucleotides outside the gene matches: 16.

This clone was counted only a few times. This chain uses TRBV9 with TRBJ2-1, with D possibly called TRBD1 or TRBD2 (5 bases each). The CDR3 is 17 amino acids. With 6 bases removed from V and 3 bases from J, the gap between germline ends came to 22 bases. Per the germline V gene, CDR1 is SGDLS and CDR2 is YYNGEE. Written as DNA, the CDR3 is TGTGCCAGCACCGTCACCCCCGGGACCGAAGACTACAATGAGCAGTTCTTC. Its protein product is CASTVTPGTEDYNEQFF.

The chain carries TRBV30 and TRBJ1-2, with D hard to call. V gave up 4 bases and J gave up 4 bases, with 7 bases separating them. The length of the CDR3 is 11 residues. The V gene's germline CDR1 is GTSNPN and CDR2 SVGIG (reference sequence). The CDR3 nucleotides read TGTGCCTGGACCCAGTCCTATGGCTACACCTTC. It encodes CAWTQSYGYTF.

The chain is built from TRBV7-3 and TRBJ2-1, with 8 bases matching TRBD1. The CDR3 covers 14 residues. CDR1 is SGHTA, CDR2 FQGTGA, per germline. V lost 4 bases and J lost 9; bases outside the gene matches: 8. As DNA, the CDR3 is TGTGCCAGCAGCTATACAGGGGGATTAGGTGAGCAGTTCTTC. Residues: CASSYTGGLGEQFF.

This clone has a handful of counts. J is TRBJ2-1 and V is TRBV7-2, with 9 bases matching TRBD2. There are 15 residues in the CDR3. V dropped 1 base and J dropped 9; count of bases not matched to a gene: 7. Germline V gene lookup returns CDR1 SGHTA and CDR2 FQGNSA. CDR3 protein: CASSLGGSGRGEQFF. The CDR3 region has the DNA TGTGCCAGCAGCTTAGGCGGTAGCGGGAGAGGTGAGCAGTTCTTC.

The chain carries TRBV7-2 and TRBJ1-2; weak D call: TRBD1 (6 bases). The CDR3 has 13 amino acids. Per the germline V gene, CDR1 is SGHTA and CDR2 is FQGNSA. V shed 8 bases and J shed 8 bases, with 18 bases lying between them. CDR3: CASETGSKGGYTF. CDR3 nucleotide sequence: TGTGCCAGCGAAACAGGGTCGAAAGGCGGCTACACCTTC.

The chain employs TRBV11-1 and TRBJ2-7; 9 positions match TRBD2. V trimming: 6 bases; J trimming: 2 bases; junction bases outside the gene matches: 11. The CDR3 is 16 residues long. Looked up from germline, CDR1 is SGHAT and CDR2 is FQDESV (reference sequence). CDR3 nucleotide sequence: TGTGCCAGCAGTTACAGTAGCGGCGGGGGGGCCTACGAGCAGTACTTC. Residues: CASSYSSGGGAYEQYF.

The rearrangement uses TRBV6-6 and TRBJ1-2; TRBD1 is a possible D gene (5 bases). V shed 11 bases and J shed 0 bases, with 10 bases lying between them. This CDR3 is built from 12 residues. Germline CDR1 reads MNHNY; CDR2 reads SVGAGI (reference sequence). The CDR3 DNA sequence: TGTGCCGGATCGACAGCTAACTATGGCTACACCTTC. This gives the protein CAGSTANYGYTF.

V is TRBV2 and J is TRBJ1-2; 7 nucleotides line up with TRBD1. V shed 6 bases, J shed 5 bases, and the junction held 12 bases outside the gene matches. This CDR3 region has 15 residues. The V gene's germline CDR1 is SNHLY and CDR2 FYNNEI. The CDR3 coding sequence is TGTGCCAGCAGCTCCCAGGGGGTCCGTCTTTATGGCTACACCTTC. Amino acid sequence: CASSSQGVRLYGYTF.

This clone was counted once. CDR3 sequence reads: CASSYSGQANYGYTF. CDR3 nucleotide sequence: TGTGCCAGCAGTTACTCCGGACAGGCTAACTATGGCTACACCTTC. This chain uses TRBV6-5 with TRBJ1-2; TRBD1 aligns across 7 bases. CDR3 length: 15 amino acids. Unmatched junction bases numbered 1, after V lost 0 bases and J lost 0 bases. Germline CDR1 is MNHEY and CDR2 is SVGAGI.

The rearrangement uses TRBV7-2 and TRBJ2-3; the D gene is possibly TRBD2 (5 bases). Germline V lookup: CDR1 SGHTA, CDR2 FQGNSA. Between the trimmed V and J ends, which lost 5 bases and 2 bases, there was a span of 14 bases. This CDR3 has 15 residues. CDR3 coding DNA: TGTGCCAGCAGCCCGGGGAGCAGAAACACAGATACGCAGTATTTT. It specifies CASSPGSRNTDTQYF.

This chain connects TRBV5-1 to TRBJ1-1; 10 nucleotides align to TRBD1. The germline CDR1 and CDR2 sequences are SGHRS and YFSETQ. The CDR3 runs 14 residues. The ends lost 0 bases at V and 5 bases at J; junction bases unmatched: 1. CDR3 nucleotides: TGCGCCAGCAGCTTGGGGGACAGGGGAACTGAAGCTTTCTTT. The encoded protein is CASSLGDRGTEAFF.

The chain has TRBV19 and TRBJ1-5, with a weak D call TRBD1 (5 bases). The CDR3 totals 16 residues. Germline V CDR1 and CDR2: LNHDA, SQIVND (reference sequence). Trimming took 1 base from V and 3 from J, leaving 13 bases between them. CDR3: CASSIVPGHTNQPQHF. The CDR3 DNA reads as TGTGCCAGTAGTATAGTGCCAGGGCACACCAATCAGCCCCAGCATTTT.

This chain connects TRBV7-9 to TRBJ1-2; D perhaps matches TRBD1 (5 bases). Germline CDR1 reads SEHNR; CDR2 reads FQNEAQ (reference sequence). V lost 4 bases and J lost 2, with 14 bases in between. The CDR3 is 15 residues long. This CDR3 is CASSSFRGGNYGYTF. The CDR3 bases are TGTGCCAGCAGCTCTTTTAGGGGCGGGAACTATGGCTACACCTTC.

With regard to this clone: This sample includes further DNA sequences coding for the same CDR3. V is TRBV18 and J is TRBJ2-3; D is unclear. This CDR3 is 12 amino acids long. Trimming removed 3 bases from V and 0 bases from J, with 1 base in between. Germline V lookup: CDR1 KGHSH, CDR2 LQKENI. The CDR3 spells CASSPSTDTQYF. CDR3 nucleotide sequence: TGTGCCAGCTCACCGAGCACAGATACGCAGTATTTT.

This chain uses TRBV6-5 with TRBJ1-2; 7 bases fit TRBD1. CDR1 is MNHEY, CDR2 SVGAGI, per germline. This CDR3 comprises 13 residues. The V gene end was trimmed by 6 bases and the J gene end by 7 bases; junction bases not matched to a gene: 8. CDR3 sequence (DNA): TGTGCCAGCAGATCGACAGGGTATCGTGGCTACACCTTC. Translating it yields CASRSTGYRGYTF.

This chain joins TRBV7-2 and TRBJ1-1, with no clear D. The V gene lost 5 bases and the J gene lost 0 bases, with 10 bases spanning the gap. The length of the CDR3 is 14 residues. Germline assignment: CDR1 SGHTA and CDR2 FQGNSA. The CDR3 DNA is TGTGCCAGCAGCCATTTGACGGTGAACACTGAAGCTTTCTTT. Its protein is CASSHLTVNTEAFF.

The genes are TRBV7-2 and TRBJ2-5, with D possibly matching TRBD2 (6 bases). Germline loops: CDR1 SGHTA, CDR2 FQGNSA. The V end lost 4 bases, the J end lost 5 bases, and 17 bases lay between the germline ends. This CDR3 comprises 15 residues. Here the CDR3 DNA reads TGTGCCAGCAGCTGGAGTCGGGGGACCAGGGAGACCCAGTACTTC. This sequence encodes CASSWSRGTRETQYF.

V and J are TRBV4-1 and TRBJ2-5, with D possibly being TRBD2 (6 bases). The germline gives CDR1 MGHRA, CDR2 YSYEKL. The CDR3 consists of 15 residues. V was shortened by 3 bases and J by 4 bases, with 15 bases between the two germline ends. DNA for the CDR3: TGCGCCAGCAGCCAGAGACTAGTGTCCCCAGAGACCCAGTACTTC. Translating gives CASSQRLVSPETQYF.

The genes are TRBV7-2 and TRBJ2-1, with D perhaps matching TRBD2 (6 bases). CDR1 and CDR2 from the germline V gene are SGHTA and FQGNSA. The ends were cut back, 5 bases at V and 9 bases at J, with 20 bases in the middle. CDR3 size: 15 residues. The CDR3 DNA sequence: TGTGCCAGCAGCCCCAAGGGCGGGATGATTGTTGAGCAGTTCTTC. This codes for CASSPKGGMIVEQFF.

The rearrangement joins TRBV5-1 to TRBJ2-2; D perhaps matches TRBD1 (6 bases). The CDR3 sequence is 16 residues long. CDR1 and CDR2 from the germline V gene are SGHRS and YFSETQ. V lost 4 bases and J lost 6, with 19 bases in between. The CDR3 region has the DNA TGCGCCAGCAGCGAGAGGGGGTTCGGAGCTTCCGGGGAGCTGTTTTTT. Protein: CASSERGFGASGELFF. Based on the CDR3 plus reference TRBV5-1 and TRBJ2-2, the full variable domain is KAGVTQTPRYLIKTRGQQVTLSCSPISGHRSVSWYQQTPGQGLQFLFEYFSETQRNKGNFPGRFSGRQFSNSRSEMNVSTLELGDSALYLCASSERGFGASGELFFGEGSRLTVL.

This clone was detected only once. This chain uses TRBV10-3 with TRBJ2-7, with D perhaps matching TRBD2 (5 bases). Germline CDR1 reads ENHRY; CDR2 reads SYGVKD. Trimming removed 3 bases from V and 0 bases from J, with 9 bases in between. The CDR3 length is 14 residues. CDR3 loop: CAISDERSSYEQYF. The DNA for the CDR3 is TGTGCCATCAGTGATGAGCGGAGCTCCTACGAGCAGTACTTC.

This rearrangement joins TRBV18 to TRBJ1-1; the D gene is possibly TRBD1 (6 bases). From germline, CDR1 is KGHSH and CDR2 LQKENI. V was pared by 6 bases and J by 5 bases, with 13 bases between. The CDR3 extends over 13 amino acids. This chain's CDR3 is CASSSTTGTEAFF. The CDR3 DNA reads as TGTGCCAGCTCTTCCACTACAGGGACTGAAGCTTTCTTT.